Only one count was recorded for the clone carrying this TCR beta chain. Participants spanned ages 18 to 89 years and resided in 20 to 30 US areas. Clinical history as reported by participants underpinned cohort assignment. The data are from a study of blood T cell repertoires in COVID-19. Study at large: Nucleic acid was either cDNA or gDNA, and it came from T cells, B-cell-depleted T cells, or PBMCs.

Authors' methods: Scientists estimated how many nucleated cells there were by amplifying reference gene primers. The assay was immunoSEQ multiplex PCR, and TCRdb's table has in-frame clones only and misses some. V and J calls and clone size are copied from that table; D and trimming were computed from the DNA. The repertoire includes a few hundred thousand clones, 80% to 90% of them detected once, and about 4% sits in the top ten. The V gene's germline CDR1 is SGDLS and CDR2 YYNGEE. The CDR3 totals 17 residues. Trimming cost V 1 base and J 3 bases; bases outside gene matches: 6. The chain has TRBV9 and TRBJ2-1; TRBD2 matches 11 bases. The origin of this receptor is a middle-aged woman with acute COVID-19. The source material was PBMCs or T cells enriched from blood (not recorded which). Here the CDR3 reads CASSVSETSGIYNEQFF. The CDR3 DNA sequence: TGTGCCAGCAGCGTATCCGAGACTAGCGGGATCTACAATGAGCAGTTCTTC.